This TCR beta chain was sequenced during a study of T cell repertoires in aging, cancer and after chemotherapy. Study background: Six age groups, ranging from 30 or younger to 70 or older, included the donors. Broader study findings: Healthy donors lost TCR diversity with age mainly through richness, cancer patients through richness and evenness. Age-matched healthy donors had significantly more diverse, less clonal blood TCR repertoires than untreated cancer patients. Median generation probability rose over the chemotherapy interval in each cancer cohort, suggesting rebound thymic output.

The V segment lost 4 bases and the J segment 1 base; nucleotides outside the gene matches: 1. Per the germline V gene, CDR1 is MRHNA and CDR2 is SNTAGT. This CDR3 is built from 15 residues. Concerning this clonotype itself: Its specificity is unknown.

Rearranged V-D-J TRB sequences were amplified with a mixed TRB-A/B primer pool. TCRdb reanalysed the multiplex PCR reads using MiXCR and keeps one entry per CDR3 protein. The sample holds some 2,500 distinct CDR3 sequences, approximately 20% seen once. Peripheral blood genomic DNA, not sorted cells or RNA, was the template. The material sequenced was blood. This receptor was identified in a human donor in good health. The J gene is TRBJ2-1, the V gene TRBV6-4, with 10 bases matching TRBD1. The CDR3 reads CASSVGQGSYNEQFF. The CDR3 bases are TGTGCCAGCAGTGTGGGACAGGGGTCCTACAATGAGCAGTTCTTC.